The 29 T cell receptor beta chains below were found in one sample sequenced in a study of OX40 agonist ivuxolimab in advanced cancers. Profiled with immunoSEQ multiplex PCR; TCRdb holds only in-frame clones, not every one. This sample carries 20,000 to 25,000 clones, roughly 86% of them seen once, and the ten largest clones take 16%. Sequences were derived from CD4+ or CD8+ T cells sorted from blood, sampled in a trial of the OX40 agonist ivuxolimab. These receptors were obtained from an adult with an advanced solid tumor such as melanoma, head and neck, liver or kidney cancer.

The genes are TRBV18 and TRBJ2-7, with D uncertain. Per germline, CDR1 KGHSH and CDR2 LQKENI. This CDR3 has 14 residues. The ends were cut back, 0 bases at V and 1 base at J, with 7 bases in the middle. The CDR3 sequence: CASSPPVGSYEQYF. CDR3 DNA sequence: TGTGCCAGCTCACCACCGGTGGGTTCCTACGAGCAGTACTTC. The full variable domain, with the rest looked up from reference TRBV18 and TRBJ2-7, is NAGVMQNPRHLVRRRGQEARLRCSPMKGHSHVYWYRQLPEEGLKFMVYLQKENIIDESGMPKERFSAEFPKEGPSILRIQQVVRGDSAAYFCASSPPVGSYEQYFGPGTRLTVT.

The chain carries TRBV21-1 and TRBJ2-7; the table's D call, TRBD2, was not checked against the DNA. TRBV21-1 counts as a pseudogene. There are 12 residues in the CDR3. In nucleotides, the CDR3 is TGTGCCAGCCCCGGGCGGGGGGCGGAGCAGTACTTC. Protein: CASPGRGAEQYF.

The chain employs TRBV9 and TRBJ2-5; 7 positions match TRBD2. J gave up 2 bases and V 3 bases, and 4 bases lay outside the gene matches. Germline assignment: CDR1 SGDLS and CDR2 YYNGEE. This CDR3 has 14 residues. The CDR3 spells CASSGSSGQETQYF. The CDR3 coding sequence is TGTGCCAGCAGCGGCTCTAGCGGACAAGAGACCCAGTACTTC.

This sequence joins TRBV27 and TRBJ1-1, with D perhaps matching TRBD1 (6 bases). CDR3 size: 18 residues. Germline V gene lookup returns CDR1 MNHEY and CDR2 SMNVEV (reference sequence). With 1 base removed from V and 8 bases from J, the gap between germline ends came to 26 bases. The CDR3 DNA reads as TGTGCCAGCAGTTTATATGGTGCCCCCGCTTGGGGGCCGGAGGAAGCTTTCTTT. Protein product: CASSLYGAPAWGPEEAFF.

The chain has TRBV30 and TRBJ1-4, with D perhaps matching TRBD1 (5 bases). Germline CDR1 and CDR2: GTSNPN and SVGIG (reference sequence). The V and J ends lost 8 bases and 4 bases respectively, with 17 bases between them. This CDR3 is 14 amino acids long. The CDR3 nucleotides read TGTGCCGCTATCCGGGACTTTCATAATGAAAAACTGTTTTTT. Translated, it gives CAAIRDFHNEKLFF.

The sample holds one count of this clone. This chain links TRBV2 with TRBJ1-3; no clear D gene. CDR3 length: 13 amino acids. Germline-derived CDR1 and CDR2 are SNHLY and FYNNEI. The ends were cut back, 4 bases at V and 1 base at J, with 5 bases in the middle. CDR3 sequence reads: CASSVSSGNTIYF. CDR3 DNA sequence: TGTGCCAGCAGTGTGTCTTCTGGAAACACCATATATTTT. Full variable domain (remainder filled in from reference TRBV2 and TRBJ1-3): EPEVTQTPSHQVTQMGQEVILRCVPISNHLYFYWYRQILGQKVEFLVSFYNNEISEKSEIFDDQFSVERPDGSNFTLKIRSTKLEDSAMYFCASSVSSGNTIYFGEGSWLTVV.

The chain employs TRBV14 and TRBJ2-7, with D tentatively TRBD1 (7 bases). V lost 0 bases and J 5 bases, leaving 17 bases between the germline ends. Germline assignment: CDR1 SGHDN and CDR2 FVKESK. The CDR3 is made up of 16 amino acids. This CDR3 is CASSQELRGAFDEQYF. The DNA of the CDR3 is TGTGCCAGCAGCCAAGAACTCAGGGGGGCTTTCGACGAGCAGTACTTC.

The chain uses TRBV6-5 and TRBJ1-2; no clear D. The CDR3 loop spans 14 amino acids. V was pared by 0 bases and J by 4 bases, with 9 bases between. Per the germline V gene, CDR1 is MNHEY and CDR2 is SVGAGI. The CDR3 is CASSYSAGPYGYTF. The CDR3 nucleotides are TGTGCCAGCAGTTACTCCGCGGGCCCCTATGGCTACACCTTC.

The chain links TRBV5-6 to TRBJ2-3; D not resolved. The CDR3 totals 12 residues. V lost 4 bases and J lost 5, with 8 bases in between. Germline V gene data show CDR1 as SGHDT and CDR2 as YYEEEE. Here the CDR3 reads CASSPGGDTQYF. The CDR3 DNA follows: TGTGCCAGCAGCCCGGGTGGAGATACGCAGTATTTT.

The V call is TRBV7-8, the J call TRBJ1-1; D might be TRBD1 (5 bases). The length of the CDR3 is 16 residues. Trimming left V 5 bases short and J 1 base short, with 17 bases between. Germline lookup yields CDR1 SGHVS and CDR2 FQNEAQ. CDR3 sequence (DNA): TGTGCCAGCAGCCTACCCGAGACAGAGAAGAACACTGAAGCTTTCTTT. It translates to CASSLPETEKNTEAFF.

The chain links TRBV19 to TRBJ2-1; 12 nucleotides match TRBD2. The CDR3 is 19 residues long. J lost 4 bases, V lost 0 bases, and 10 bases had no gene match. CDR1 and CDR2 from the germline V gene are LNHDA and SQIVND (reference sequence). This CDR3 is CASSIDQLAGGPTYNEQFF. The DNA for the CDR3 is TGTGCCAGTAGTATAGATCAACTAGCGGGGGGCCCGACTTACAATGAGCAGTTCTTC.

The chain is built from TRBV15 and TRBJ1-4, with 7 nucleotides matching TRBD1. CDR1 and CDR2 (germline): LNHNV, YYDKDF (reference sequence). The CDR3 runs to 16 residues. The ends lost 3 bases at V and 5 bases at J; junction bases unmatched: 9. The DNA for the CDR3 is TGTGCCACCAGCAGGCCAAGGGACAGCTCCAATGAAAAACTGTTTTTT. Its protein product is CATSRPRDSSNEKLFF.

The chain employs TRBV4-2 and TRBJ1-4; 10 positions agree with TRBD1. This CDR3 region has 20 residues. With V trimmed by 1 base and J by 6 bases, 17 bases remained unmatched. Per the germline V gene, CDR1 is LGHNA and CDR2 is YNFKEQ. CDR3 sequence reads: CASSQVGGQGSTLEDEKLFF. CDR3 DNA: TGTGCCAGCAGCCAAGTGGGGGGACAGGGGTCGACTCTCGAGGATGAAAAACTGTTTTTT.

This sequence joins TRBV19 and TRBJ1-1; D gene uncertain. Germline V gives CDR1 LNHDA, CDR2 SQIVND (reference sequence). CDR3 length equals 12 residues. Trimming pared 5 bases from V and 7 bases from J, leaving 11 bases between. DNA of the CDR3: TGTGCCAGTAGTGCCAAGAAGCATGAAGCTTTCTTT. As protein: CASSAKKHEAFF.

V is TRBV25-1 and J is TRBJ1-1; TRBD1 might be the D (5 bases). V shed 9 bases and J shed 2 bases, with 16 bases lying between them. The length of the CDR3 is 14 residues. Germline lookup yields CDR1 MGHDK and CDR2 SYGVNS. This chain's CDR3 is CASCSTGLNTEAFF. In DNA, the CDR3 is TGTGCCAGTTGTAGTACAGGCTTAAACACTGAAGCTTTCTTT.

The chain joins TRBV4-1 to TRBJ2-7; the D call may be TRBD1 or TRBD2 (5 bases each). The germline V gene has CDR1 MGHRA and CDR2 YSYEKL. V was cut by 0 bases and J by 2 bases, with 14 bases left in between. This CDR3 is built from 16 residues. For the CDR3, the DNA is TGCGCCAGCAGCCAAGATAGCAGGGAGTTCCCCTACGAGCAGTACTTC. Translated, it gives CASSQDSREFPYEQYF.

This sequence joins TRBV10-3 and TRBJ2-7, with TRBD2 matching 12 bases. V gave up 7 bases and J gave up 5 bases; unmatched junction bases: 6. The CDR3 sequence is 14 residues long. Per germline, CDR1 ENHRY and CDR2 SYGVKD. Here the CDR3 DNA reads TGTGCCATCATGGCTAGCGGGGGGGGTAACGAGCAGTACTTC. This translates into CAIMASGGGNEQYF.

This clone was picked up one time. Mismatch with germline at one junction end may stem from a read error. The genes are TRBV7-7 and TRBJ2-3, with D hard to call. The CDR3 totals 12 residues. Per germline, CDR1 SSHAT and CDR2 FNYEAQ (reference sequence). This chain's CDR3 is CASSLGKNTQYF. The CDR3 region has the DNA TGTGCTAGCAGCTTGGGGAAGAATACGCAGTATTTT.

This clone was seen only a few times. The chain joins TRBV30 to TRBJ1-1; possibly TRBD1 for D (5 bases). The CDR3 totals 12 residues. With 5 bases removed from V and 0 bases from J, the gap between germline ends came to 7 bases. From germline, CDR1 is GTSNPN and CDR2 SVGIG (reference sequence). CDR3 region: CAWGTVNTEAFF. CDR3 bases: TGTGCCTGGGGGACGGTGAACACTGAAGCTTTCTTT.

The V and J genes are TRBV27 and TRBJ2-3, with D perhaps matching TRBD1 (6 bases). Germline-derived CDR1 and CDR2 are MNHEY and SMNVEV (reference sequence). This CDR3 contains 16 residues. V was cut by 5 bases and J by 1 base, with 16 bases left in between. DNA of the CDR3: TGTGCCAGCAGTCCGATACAGGGATTTGGCACAGATACGCAGTATTTT. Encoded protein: CASSPIQGFGTDTQYF.

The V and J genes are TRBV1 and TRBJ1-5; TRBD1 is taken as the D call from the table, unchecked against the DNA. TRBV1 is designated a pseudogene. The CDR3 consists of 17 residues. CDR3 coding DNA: TGCACCAGCAGCGGCGGCAGGGGCCTGTGGAGCAATCAGCCCCAGCATTTT. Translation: CTSSGGRGLWSNQPQHF.

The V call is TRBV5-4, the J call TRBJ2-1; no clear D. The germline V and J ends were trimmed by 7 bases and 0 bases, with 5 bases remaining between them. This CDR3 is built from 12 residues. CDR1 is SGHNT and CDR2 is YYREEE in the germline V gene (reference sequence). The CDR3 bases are TGTGCCAGCGCGGACTCCTACAATGAGCAGTTCTTC. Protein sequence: CASADSYNEQFF.

CDR3 bases: TGTGCCAGCAAAGCCAGTGCTCTTCCTGGCTACGAGCAGTACTTC. Protein: CASKASALPGYEQYF. V usage is TRBV11-2 and J usage is TRBJ2-7; D remains unclear. V was pared by 7 bases and J by 3 bases, with 19 bases between. The germline V gene encodes CDR1 SGHAT and CDR2 FQNNGV. The CDR3 consists of 15 residues.

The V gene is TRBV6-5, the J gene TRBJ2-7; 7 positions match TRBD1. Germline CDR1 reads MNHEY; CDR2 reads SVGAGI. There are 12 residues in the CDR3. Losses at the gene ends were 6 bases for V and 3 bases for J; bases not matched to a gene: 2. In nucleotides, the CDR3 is TGTGCCAGCAGACAGGGGAACTACGAGCAGTACTTC. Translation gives CASRQGNYEQYF.

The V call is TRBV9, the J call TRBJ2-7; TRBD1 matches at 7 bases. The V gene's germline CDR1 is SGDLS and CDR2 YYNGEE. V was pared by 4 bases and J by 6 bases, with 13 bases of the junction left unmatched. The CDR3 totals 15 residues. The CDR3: CASSTGDSAFAEQYF. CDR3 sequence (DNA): TGTGCCAGCAGCACCGGGGACAGTGCTTTTGCCGAGCAGTACTTC.

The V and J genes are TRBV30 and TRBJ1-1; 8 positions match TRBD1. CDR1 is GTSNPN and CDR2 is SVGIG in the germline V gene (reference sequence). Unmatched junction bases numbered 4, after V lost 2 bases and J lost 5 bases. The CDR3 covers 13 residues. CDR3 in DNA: TGTGCCTGGAGTTCCGACAGGGGAACTGAAGCTTTCTTT. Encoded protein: CAWSSDRGTEAFF.

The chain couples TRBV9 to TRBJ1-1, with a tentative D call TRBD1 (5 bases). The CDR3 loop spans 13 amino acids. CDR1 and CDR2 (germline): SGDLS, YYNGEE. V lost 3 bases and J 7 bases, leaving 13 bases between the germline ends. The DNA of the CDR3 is TGTGCCAGCAGCGCCCATGGGGACTATGAAGCTTTCTTT. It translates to CASSAHGDYEAFF.

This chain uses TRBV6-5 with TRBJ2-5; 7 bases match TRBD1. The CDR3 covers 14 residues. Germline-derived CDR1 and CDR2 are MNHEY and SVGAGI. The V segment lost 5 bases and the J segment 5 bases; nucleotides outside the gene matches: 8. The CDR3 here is CASSVLGGAETQYF. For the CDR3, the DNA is TGTGCCAGCAGTGTCTTAGGGGGCGCGGAGACCCAGTACTTC.

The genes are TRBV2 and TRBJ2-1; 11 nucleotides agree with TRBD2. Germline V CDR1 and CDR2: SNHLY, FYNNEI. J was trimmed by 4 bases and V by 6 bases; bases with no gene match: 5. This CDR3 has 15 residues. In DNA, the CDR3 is TGTGCCAGCAGCGAGGGACTAGCGGAATACAATGAGCAGTTCTTC. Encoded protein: CASSEGLAEYNEQFF.